This T cell receptor (beta chain) is drawn from a study of prognosis after radiotherapy for stage I lung cancer. Across the whole study: Between early 2018 and 2019, patients with stage I non-small cell lung cancer were enrolled. Among the patients, about 7 had squamous cell carcinoma and approximately twelve had adenocarcinoma. Study-level findings and limits: Shannon entropy (measured after stereotactic body radiation therapy) was lower in patients who went on to develop distant metastases.

Two-round multiplex PCR, the amplification method, yielded TCR beta CDR3 from genomic DNA. First-round PCR amplification was performed with primers specific to each TRBV and TRBJ gene. Universal primers were used for second-round PCR. MiXCR, run by TCRdb on the multiplex PCR reads, gives a single entry per CDR3 protein. The sample lists 50,000 to 75,000 distinct CDR3 sequences; 26% were seen once. This clonotype was seen repeatedly, ten times or more. Its target is unknown. CDR3 length: 16 residues. The germline V gene encodes CDR1 SGDLS and CDR2 YYNGEE. The V end was cut by 4 bases, the J end by 1 base, with 15 bases between.

The J gene is TRBJ1-3, the V gene TRBV9; D gene ambiguous. This sample comprised PBMCs, obtained before or after stereotactic body radiation therapy (not recorded which). The receptor comes from a donor older than 45 with non-small cell lung cancer. The CDR3 DNA sequence: TGTGCCAGCAGCCCCGAAGGCCCAATATCTGGAAACACCATATATTTT. Its protein is CASSPEGPISGNTIYF. Complete variable domain (other parts from reference TRBV9 and TRBJ1-3): DSGVTQTPKHLITATGQRVTLRCSPRSGDLSVYWYQQSLDQGLQFLIQYYNGEERAKGNILERFSAQQFPDLHSELNLSSLELGDSALYFCASSPEGPISGNTIYFGEGSWLTVV.